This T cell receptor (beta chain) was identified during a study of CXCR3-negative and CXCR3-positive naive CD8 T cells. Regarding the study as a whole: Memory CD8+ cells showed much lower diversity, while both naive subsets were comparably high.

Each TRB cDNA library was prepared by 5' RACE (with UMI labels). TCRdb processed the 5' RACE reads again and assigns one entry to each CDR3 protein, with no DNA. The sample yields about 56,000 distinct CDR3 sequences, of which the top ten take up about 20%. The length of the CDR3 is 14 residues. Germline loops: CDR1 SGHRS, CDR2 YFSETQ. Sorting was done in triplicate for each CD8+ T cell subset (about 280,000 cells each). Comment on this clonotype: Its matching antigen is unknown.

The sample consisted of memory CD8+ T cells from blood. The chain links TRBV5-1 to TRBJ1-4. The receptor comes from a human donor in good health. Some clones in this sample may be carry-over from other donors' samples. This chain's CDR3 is CASSLDQSLEKLFF. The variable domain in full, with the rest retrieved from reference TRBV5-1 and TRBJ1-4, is KAGVTQTPRYLIKTRGQQVTLSCSPISGHRSVSWYQQTPGQGLQFLFEYFSETQRNKGNFPGRFSGRQFSNSRSEMNVSTLELGDSALYLCASSLDQSLEKLFFGSGTQLSVL.